These T cell receptor beta chains were read from a single sample in a study of T cell responses to AZD1222 COVID-19 vaccine. Repertoires were generated with immunoSEQ multiplex PCR, while TCRdb's copy carries only in-frame clones and drops some. The sample lists 93,000 or so clones; roughly 88% were seen once. The material was peripheral blood, obtained on day 0 of AZD1222 vaccination. Receptors originate from an adult in good health. CDR3s include the opening cysteine and the closing phenylalanine or tryptophan. Each record gives: clone size, CDR3 length, D gene, V gene, J gene, CDR3 DNA, CDR3 protein. D genes are given only for firm matches. Only some rows state a clone size, as once, few, many or a class for expanded clones.

NA	15	NA	TRBV5-6	TRBJ2-3	TGTGCCAGCAGCCCCGGGCTCACCCTCAGCGATACGCAGTATTTT	CASSPGLTLSDTQYF
NA	13	NA	TRBV7-6	TRBJ2-1	TGTGCCAGCAGCTTGCAAATGGGGGTTGAGCAGTTCTTC	CASSLQMGVEQFF
NA	14	TRBD2	TRBV5-6	TRBJ2-7	TGTGCCAGCAGCCCCGGGGGGAACTCCTACGAGCAGTACTTC	CASSPGGNSYEQYF
NA	14	NA	TRBV5-4	TRBJ1-6	TGTGCCAGCAGCACCGACAGCTTGAATTCACCCCTCCACTTT	CASSTDSLNSPLHF
once	15	NA	TRBV12-5	TRBJ2-5	TGTGCTAGTGGTCCGTATATCGGGGGGCTAGAGACCCAGTACTTC	CASGPYIGGLETQYF
NA	17	TRBD1	TRBV11-2	TRBJ2-4	TGTGCCAGCAGCTCCCTCAGGGGGCCTATTGCCAAAAACATTCAGTACTTC	CASSSLRGPIAKNIQYF
NA	13	NA	TRBV9	TRBJ1-1	TGTGCCAGCAGCGTATCCCCGGGCCGTGAAGCTTTCTTT	CASSVSPGREAFF
NA	13	NA	TRBV3-1/TRBV3-2	TRBJ1-1	TGTGCCAGCAGCCAGGGGTGGGGCACTGAAGCTTTCTTT	CASSQGWGTEAFF
NA	17	TRBD2	TRBV3-1/TRBV3-2	TRBJ2-3	TGTGCCAGCAGCCAGGGTTACAGACTAGCGAGCACAGATACGCAGTATTTT	CASSQGYRLASTDTQYF
NA	18	NA	TRBV7-3	TRBJ2-7	TGTGCCAGCAGCTTAATTTCCCGAGGGACGGCGAGCTCCTACGAGCAGTACTTC	CASSLISRGTASSYEQYF
NA	14	TRBD1	TRBV9	TRBJ2-7	TGTGCCAGCTCCTCGGGACAGAGCTCCTACGAGCAGTACTTC	CASSSGQSSYEQYF
NA	15	NA	TRBV18	TRBJ2-5	TGTGCCAGCTCGCGATCCGGGACAAACCAAGAGACCCAGTACTTC	CASSRSGTNQETQYF
NA	13	NA	TRBV5-1	TRBJ2-2	TGCGCCAGCAGCTTTGGGGTGGCCGGGGAGCTGTTTTTT	CASSFGVAGELFF
once	15	NA	TRBV24-1	TRBJ2-1	TGTGCCACCAAGGATATTGATGGCGGGGCGGATGAGCAGTTCTTC	CATKDIDGGADEQFF
NA	15	NA	TRBV19	TRBJ1-3	TGTGCCAGTAGCGGACCCTTCAGCTCTGGAAACACCATATATTTT	CASSGPFSSGNTIYF
NA	14	NA	TRBV3-1/TRBV3-2	TRBJ2-5	TGTGCCAGCAGCAGCAGGGGACTACAAGAGACCCAGTACTTC	CASSSRGLQETQYF
NA	15	NA	TRBV7-9	TRBJ1-4	TGTGCCAGCAGCTTCTGGAGGGAGGGGAATGAAAAACTGTTTTTT	CASSFWREGNEKLFF
NA	16	NA	TRBV4-1	TRBJ2-7	TGCGCCAGCAGCCAGAGGGTTGTTGAAGGGGGCTACGAGCAGTACTTC	CASSQRVVEGGYEQYF
few	16	NA	TRBV7-7	TRBJ2-7	TGTGCCAGCAGCCCCGGGGTCAGAGATGGTACCTACGAGCAGTACTTC	CASSPGVRDGTYEQYF
NA	17	TRBD1	TRBV19	TRBJ1-1	TGTGCCAGTAGTACCGACCGGGACAGGACACCCAACACTGAAGCTTTCTTT	CASSTDRDRTPNTEAFF
NA	15	TRBD1	TRBV7-8	TRBJ1-1	TGTGCCAGCAGCTACCCGACAGGGGGGAACACTGAAGCTTTCTTT	CASSYPTGGNTEAFF
NA	15	NA	TRBV6-5	TRBJ1-4	TGTGCCAGCACCCTATGGGGTCCGAAGAGGGAAAAACTGTTTTTT	CASTLWGPKREKLFF
NA	15	TRBD1	TRBV5-1	TRBJ1-2	TGCGCCAGCAGATATGACAGGGGGCCCAACTATGGCTACACCTTC	CASRYDRGPNYGYTF
NA	20	TRBD1	TRBV10-1	TRBJ2-2	TGCGCCAGCAGTGAGTCAAGGACCTCCTGGACAGGCTTGAACACCGGGGAGCTGTTTTTT	CASSESRTSWTGLNTGELFF
NA	15	NA	TRBV28	TRBJ2-7	TGTGCCAGCAGTATAGGGGGTGGGAACGTATACGAGCAGTACTTC	CASSIGGGNVYEQYF
NA	13	TRBD1	TRBV7-8	TRBJ1-2	TGTGCCAGCAGCCCTAGGGGGCGGCGTGGCTACACCTTC	CASSPRGRRGYTF
NA	16	TRBD2	TRBV4-3	TRBJ2-1	TGCGCCAGCAGGTTGGTCGGAGCGGGGGGGAACAATGAGCAGTTCTTC	CASRLVGAGGNNEQFF
once	13	NA	TRBV12-3/TRBV12-4	TRBJ1-5	TGTGCCAGCAGTTTTGGCAGGGCTCAGCCCCAGCATTTT	CASSFGRAQPQHF
NA	17	NA	TRBV6-2/TRBV6-3	TRBJ2-1	TGTGCCAGCAGCCCTCCCCGGACGCGAAGCTCCTACAATGAGCAGTTCTTC	CASSPPRTRSSYNEQFF
few	14	NA	TRBV9	TRBJ2-3	TGTGCCAGCAGCGGTTCCATAGGCACAGATACGCAGTATTTT	CASSGSIGTDTQYF
NA	11	NA	TRBV5-6	TRBJ2-7	TGTGCCAGCAGCTTGTATTACGAGCAGTACTTC	CASSLYYEQYF
NA	12	NA	TRBV5-6	TRBJ2-1	TGTGCCAGCAGCCCGGGACGAAATGAGCAGTTCTTC	CASSPGRNEQFF
NA	14	TRBD1	TRBV19	TRBJ2-5	TGTGCCAGTAGTACAAACAGGGGTGGGGAGACCCAGTACTTC	CASSTNRGGETQYF
NA	14	TRBD1	TRBV7-2	TRBJ2-7	TGTGCCAGCAGCTTAGGACAGGGGGCCTACGAGCAGTACTTC	CASSLGQGAYEQYF
NA	12	NA	TRBV2	TRBJ2-1	TGTGCCGCGGGGAGGGGGTCCAATGAGCAGTTCTTC	CAAGRGSNEQFF
NA	15	NA	TRBV6-5	TRBJ2-7	TGTGCCAGCAGTTACGGGGGCGCGGTTGTATACGAGCAGTACTTC	CASSYGGAVVYEQYF
once	14	NA	TRBV10-3	TRBJ1-6	TGTGCCATCAGTGAGAGAGACGGGAATTCACCCCTCCACTTT	CAISERDGNSPLHF
NA	15	TRBD1	TRBV7-9	TRBJ2-2	TGTGCCAGCAGCCCCGGGACAGACAACACCGGGGAGCTGTTTTTT	CASSPGTDNTGELFF
once	11	NA	TRBV28	TRBJ2-3	TGTGCCCTCACAGGGCCAGATACGCAGTATTTT	CALTGPDTQYF
NA	16	NA	TRBV18	TRBJ1-3	TGTGCCAGCTCACCGTCGATACGGAGCTCTGGAAACACCATATATTTT	CASSPSIRSSGNTIYF
few	13	NA	TRBV11-2	TRBJ1-2	TGTGCCAGCAGCTTAGCAGCTAACTATGGCTACACCTTC	CASSLAANYGYTF
NA	11	NA	TRBV5-4	TRBJ1-3	TGTGCCACGACGGCTGGAAACACCATATATTTT	CATTAGNTIYF
NA	16	NA	TRBV5-3	TRBJ1-5	TGTGCCAGAAGCACCATAGTAGGGAAGAGCAATCAGCCCCAGCATTTT	CARSTIVGKSNQPQHF
once	13	NA	TRBV12-2	TRBJ2-5	TGTGCAAGTCGCCCCCCACAGGAAGAGGGCCAGTACTTC	CASRPPQEEGQYF
NA	16	TRBD1	TRBV4-1	TRBJ1-4	TGCGCCAGCAGCCAAGAGCTAGGCAGGGGGGATGAAAAACTGTTTTTT	CASSQELGRGDEKLFF
NA	17	TRBD2	TRBV15	TRBJ2-7	TGTGCCACCAGCAGAGATGAGGCTAGCGGGCATACCTACGAGCAGTACTTC	CATSRDEASGHTYEQYF
NA	11	NA	TRBV28	TRBJ2-7	TGTGCCAGCAGCCTCCCTCCTGAGCAGTACTTC	CASSLPPEQYF
once	17	NA	TRBV27	TRBJ2-3	TGTGCCAGCAGACCTCTGAGTGTCCTCCACAACACAGATACGCAGTATTTT	CASRPLSVLHNTDTQYF
NA	13	TRBD1	TRBV2	TRBJ2-7	TGTGCCAGCAGTGGGGACAGGGGTGACGAGCAGTACTTC	CASSGDRGDEQYF
NA	16	TRBD2	TRBV30	TRBJ2-1	TGTGCCTGGAGTGTTCAAGGGACTAGCGGGATCCCGGGGCAGTTCTTC	CAWSVQGTSGIPGQFF
NA	18	NA	TRBV4-3	TRBJ2-3	TGCGCCAGCAGCCAAGACTGGGACCCCGTTGGGCACACAGATACGCAGTATTTT	CASSQDWDPVGHTDTQYF
NA	15	NA	TRBV19	TRBJ1-5	TGTGCCAGTAGTCCACTCGGGGAGAGCAATCAGCCCCAGCATTTT	CASSPLGESNQPQHF